This T cell receptor (beta chain) was sequenced for a study of blood T cell repertoires in COVID-19. Study-level information: The origin of the acute and convalescent COVID-19 samples was the United States, Italy and Spain. From T cells, B-cell-depleted T cells, or PBMCs came the material, which was cDNA or gDNA.

Per the original methods: The authors estimated nucleated cell counts from reference gene primer amplification. The repertoire was sequenced with immunoSEQ multiplex PCR; TCRdb's copy has only in-frame clones and lacks some. V and J calls and clone size are as listed in that table; D and trimming were resolved from the DNA. The sample gives around 180,000 clones, under 90% of which show up once; roughly 18% is in the top ten. During active infection, Seattle patients enrolled and were then monitored through disease. The germline gives CDR1 SEHNR, CDR2 FQNEAQ (reference sequence). With 3 bases clipped from V and 10 bases from J, the junction kept 15 bases outside the gene matches. This CDR3 is built from 16 residues. This clone showed up just once.

Input material: peripheral blood. V is TRBV7-9 and J is TRBJ1-1, with 9 bases aligning to TRBD1. The TCR originated in a person between 65 and 79 years old with COVID-19, enrolled during active disease. CDR3 protein: CASSFLSGQGSSGAFF. The CDR3 coding sequence is TGTGCCAGCAGCTTCCTGTCGGGACAGGGTAGTTCCGGAGCTTTCTTT.